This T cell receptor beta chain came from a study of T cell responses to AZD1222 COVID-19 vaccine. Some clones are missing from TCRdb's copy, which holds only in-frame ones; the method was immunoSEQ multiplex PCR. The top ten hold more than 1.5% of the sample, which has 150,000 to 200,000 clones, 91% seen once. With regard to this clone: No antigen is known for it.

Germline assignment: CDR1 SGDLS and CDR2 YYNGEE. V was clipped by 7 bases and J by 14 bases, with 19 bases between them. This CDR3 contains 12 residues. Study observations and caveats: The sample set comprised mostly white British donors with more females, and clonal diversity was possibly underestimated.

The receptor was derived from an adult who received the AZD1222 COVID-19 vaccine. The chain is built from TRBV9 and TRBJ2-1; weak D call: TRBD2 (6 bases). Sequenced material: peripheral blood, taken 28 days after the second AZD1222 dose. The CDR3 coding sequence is TGTGCCAGCTCGGGTAGCGGATACGATGAGTTCTTC. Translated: CASSGSGYDEFF.